The T cell receptor beta chain under discussion was sequenced for a study of cytomegalovirus exposure and HLA in healthy donors (dated by TCRdb to 2016 to 2017). About the investigation overall: According to an earlier analysis of a few hundred of the donors, about 179 million T cells yielded approximately 120 million unique TCR beta sequences and 276 Gb of sequence data. Donor age, sex, ethnicity and CMV serostatus were compiled alongside the repertoire data. To predict cytomegalovirus infection status, the study brought together high-throughput TCR immunosequencing, statistical association of individual TCRs with disease status, and machine learning. Using immunosequencing, the study profiled T cell repertoires from roughly 650 subjects and related those repertoires to cytomegalovirus serostatus. About 280 gigabases of sequencing data and 70 million to 100 million unique TCR sequences made up an early release that covered 500 to 650 HLA-typed donors. Among the roughly 400 genotyped donors, around 79% belonged to the genetic ancestry cluster associated with self-reported Caucasian donors. Among some 410 genotyped donors of the cohort, an average of about 220,000 unique TCR beta nucleotide sequences was sequenced per donor, of which about 19% were non-productive. Along with the approximately 700-subject first cohort, a separate validation cohort of about 110 different subjects was used. A later analysis re-analyzed previously published TCR beta repertoires from several hundred donors and added high-resolution HLA genotyping to study TCR occurrence patterns. In an earlier analysis of a few hundred of the donors, high-throughput TCR beta sequencing was used to judge whether each TCR beta V gene segment behaved as functional or pseudogenic. The later analysis used no new phenotypic data to find candidate immune exposures, relying instead on TCR beta sequences and their occurrence across donors. The study aimed to test whether cataloging public T cell receptors could reveal signatures of past pathogen exposure. Genome-wide SNP genotypes for about three fifths of the roughly 700 donors were used in a later genetic analysis, which treated that subset as a discovery cohort. Roughly 5 DR-DQ haplotypes were handled as single units for association and clustering, since linkage in the cohort was strong. Typing coverage varied by locus: roughly 620-630 donors for A, B, C, DRB1 and DQB1; 522 for DQA1; 606 for DPA1; more than 450 for DPB1. Every discovery cohort repertoire had been produced on one sequencing platform. HLA typing covered class I and class II loci at four-digit resolution. Overall results and qualifications from the work: Across donors, most TCR sequences were observed very rarely, whereas some public TCRs were present in many individuals. In vitro tests confirmed that three of the cytomegalovirus-associated TCR beta chains recognize cytomegalovirus antigens. Because HLA typing was unavailable for some donors at each locus, only the typed subset was used in association tests. Broadly in line with IMGT annotations, most TCR beta V segments showed up in productive rearrangements about 87% or about 30% of the time in an earlier analysis of 587 of the donors. In a later analysis, the rate of TCR association differed among HLA loci, with DRB1 alleles having the most associated TCRs and HLA-C alleles having the fewest. In a later genetic analysis, fewer N-insertions in productive TCRs were reported among donors in an Asian-associated ancestry cluster than the roughly 670-donor mean. According to the authors, the approach could potentially be generalized to other disease states and immunological phenotypes. Roughly uniform sequencing depth across donors was assumed in presence/absence analyses, although this assumption may not hold. Only TCR beta chains were sequenced in this cohort, and the absence of alpha or paired-chain data limited detectable features. In a later analysis, HLA-associated TCR beta chains showed more clonal expansion and lower generation probabilities than non-associated chains that were equally common. A further reported finding was that TCR beta sequences accurately predicted the HLA-A and HLA-B alleles for most subjects in the first cohort. According to a later analysis, parvovirus B19, influenza, CMV and Epstein-Barr virus appeared linked to several top co-occurrence clusters. Cytomegalovirus status was reported to be diagnosed by the classifier with high specificity and sensitivity in both the original and validation cohorts. A later analysis found that most CMV-associated TCR beta chains appeared HLA-restricted, with HLA associations seemingly driven largely by CMV exposure. When HLA alleles, especially DR and DQ, strongly co-occurred, TCR associations were difficult to assign to individual alleles. The sequencing pipeline was judged likely to have produced a cluster of highly shared sequence variants as a technical artifact. Correlated functional status among segregating V segments might be attributable to linkage disequilibrium, but an unknown experimental factor could not be ruled out. The study gave a list of roughly 150 TCR beta chains associated with cytomegalovirus. Because the 87-base-pair reads could not distinguish some IMGT-functional V segments, including TRBV6-2 and TRBV6-3, those segments were excluded. Because counts were too low, seventeen rarely observed V segments, including chromosome 9 orphons, were excluded from the earlier analysis of a few hundred of the donors. An association between a missense DCLRE1C variant and V-gene and J-gene trimming of TCR beta chains was found in a later genetic analysis and replicated in an independent cohort. Specific HLA alleles were associated with about 17,000 TCR beta sequences at a false discovery rate of 0.05 in a later analysis. CMV serostatus was the only immune exposure information available for the cohort.

The cohort consisted of 600 to 700 healthy bone marrow donors. At the time of sampling, every cohort member was nominally healthy, though immune exposures that went unrecorded were likely present. The donor was CMV seropositive and belonged to the group of 270 or so seropositive cohort members. A peripheral blood sample was provided by each donor, and peripheral blood mononuclear cells were used for TCR beta sequencing. Genomic DNA was extracted from the blood cell samples with the Qiagen DNeasy Blood Extraction Kit. Receptor amplification or capture employed the immunoSEQ multiplex PCR assay. For the multiplex PCR, a mixture combining 60 forward primers for TCR Vbeta segments and 13 reverse primers for TCR Jbeta segments was used. The CDR3 region of rearranged TCR beta genes was amplified from genomic DNA with a multiplex PCR assay. The Illumina HiSeq System was used to sequence the amplified TCR beta libraries as 87-base-pair reads. Processing in the source paper ran as follows. Across the 670 or so repertoires, a later analysis counted roughly 77 million unique TCR beta chains, some 11 million of which were shared by at least two donors. A nearest-neighbor algorithm error-corrected the raw reads and collapsed the reads into unique sequences, merging closely related sequences to remove PCR and sequencing errors. Alignment of CDR3 sequences to IMGT reference sequences was used to assign V, D and J gene segments. For a sequence to be retained, a match of at least six nucleotides to both a V gene segment and a J gene segment was required. Rearrangements were called productive when the CDR3 lacked stop codons and stayed in frame with V and J; all others were non-productive. CDR3 was defined according to IMGT convention as the region running from the second conserved V-encoded cysteine to the conserved J-encoded phenylalanine. The earlier analysis of 500 to 750 of the donors excluded any sequence lacking an unambiguous match to a single V gene segment. In an earlier analysis of approximately 500 of the donors, a V segment was called functional when productive rearrangements were above 56.7%, and segregating when the standard deviation between donors exceeded 5%. A statistical classification framework was built to diagnose cytomegalovirus status from the catalog of TCR beta chain sequences. In a later analysis, V and J genes were assigned by comparing TCR nucleotide sequences against IMGT/GENE-DB human TR gene sequences. The TCRdist pipeline was used in a later analysis to assign CDR3 sequences and most-parsimonious VDJ recombination scenarios. A later analysis defined each TCR beta chain by its CDR3 amino acid sequence plus V-gene family, and excluded reads lacking a unique V-gene family. As a way to deal with suspected cross-contamination and a sequencing artifact, a later analysis dropped roughly 600 nucleotide sequences that were highly shared and had low generation probability. A later analysis calculated a clonal expansion index for each public chain from normalized within-repertoire ranks of inferred template counts. In a later analysis, generation probabilities were computed with a VDJ recombination model fitted to out-of-frame rearrangements, and the resulting probabilities were checked against IGoR. In a later analysis, TCR-TCR, TCR-HLA and TCR-CMV co-occurrence was scored with hypergeometric tests, and a repertoire-size bias correction was applied to TCR pairs. False discovery rates were estimated in a later analysis by permuting HLA or CMV assignments 20 times. In a later analysis, co-occurring TCRs were grouped using DBSCAN, with TCRdist sequence similarity added in when clustering inside HLA-allele-positive subsets. Repertoires with fewer than 30,000 or more than 120,000 public chains, plus five repertoires with anomalous nucleotide sharing, were excluded from co-occurrence clustering. TCRdb retrieved this table from immuneACCESS and kept in-frame rearrangements only. Not all clones are present; in checked studies, unresolved V genes account for under half, and no reason is known for the remainder. V and J calls and clone size follow that table, whereas D and trimming were derived from the DNA. The record for this sample contains under 200,000 clones. 0.79% of the sample goes to the ten largest clones.

The junction shows trimming of 0 bases on V and 5 bases on J, plus 6 bases between the germline ends. Reading from cysteine to phenylalanine, the CDR3 counts 13 amino acids. The sequence is cut down to CDR3 DNA, 39 bases in frame from base 1. Looking up the germline V gene yields CDR1 SGHRS and CDR2 YFSETQ. On this clone: Its antigen is currently not known.

The sequenced sample was PBMCs. The rearrangement joined TRBV5-1 to TRBJ2-1; the D gene lacks a confident call. This sequence originates from a woman between 18 and 29 years old in good health and CMV-seropositive. The base sequence is TGCGCCAGCAGCTTGGTTCTCGACAATGAGCAGTTCTTC. This is translated as CASSLVLDNEQFF.